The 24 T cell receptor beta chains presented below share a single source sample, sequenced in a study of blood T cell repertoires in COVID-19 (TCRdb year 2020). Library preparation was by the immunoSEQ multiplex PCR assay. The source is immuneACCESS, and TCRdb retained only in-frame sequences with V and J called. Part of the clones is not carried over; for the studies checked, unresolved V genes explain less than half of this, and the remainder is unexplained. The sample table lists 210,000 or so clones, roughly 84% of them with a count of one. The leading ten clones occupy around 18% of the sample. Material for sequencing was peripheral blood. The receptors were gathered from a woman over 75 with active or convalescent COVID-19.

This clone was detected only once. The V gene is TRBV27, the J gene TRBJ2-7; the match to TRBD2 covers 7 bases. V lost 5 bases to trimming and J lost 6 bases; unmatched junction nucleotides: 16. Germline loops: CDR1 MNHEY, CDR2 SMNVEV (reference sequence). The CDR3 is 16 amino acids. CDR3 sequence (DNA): TGTGCCAGCAGTCCCTACATCGTCGGGACTACTGGCGAGCAGTACTTC. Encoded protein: CASSPYIVGTTGEQYF.

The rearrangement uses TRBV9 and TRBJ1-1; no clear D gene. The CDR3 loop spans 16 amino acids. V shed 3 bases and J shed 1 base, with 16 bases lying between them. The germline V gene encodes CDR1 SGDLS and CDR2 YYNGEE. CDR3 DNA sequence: TGTGCCAGCAGCGCATACCTCGTGGGCCCGAACACTGAAGCTTTCTTT. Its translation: CASSAYLVGPNTEAFF.

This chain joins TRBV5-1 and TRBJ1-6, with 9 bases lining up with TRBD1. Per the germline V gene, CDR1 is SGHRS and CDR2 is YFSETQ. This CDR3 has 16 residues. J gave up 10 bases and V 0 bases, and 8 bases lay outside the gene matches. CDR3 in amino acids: CASSLGHGTGKSPLHF. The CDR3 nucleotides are TGCGCCAGCAGCTTGGGACATGGGACAGGGAAGTCACCCCTCCACTTT.

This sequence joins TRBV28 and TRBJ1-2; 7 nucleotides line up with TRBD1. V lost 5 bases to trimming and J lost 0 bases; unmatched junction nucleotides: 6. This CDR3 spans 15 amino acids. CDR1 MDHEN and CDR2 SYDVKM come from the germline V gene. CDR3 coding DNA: TGTGCCAGCAGTCTCGGACAGGTTACTAACTATGGCTACACCTTC. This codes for CASSLGQVTNYGYTF.

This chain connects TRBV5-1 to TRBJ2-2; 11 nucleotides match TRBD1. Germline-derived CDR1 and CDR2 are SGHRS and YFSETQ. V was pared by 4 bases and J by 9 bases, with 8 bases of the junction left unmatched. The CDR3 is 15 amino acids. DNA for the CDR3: TGCGCCAGCAGCCCCGGACAGGGGGCGATCCGGGAGCTGTTTTTT. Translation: CASSPGQGAIRELFF.

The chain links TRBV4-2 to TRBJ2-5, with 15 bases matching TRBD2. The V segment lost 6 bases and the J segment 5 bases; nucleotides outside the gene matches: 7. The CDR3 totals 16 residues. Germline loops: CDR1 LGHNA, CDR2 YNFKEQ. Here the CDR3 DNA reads TGTGCCAGCAGGAGGACTAGCGGGGGGGCCGAGGAGACCCAGTACTTC. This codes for CASRRTSGGAEETQYF.

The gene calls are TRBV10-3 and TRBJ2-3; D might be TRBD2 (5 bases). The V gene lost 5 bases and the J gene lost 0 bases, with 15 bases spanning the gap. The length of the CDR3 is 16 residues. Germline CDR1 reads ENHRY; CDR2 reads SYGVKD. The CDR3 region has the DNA TGTGCCATCAGTCAAGGACTCAACCCTAGCACAGATACGCAGTATTTT. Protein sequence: CAISQGLNPSTDTQYF.

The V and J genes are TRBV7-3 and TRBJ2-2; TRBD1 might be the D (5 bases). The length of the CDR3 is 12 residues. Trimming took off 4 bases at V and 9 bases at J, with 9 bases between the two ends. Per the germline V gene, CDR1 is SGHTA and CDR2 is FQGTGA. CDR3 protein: CASSSDSRELFF. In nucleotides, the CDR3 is TGTGCCAGCAGCTCTGACAGCAGGGAGCTGTTTTTT.

CDR3 DNA: TGTGCCAGTAGAGACCTTACCGGGACTAAGAACACCGGGGAGCTGTTTTTT. Its translation: CASRDLTGTKNTGELFF. The V call is TRBV19, the J call TRBJ2-2, with 7 bases lining up with TRBD2. The CDR3 has 17 amino acids. V dropped 6 bases and J dropped 1; count of bases not matched to a gene: 11. Germline V gives CDR1 LNHDA, CDR2 SQIVND (reference sequence).

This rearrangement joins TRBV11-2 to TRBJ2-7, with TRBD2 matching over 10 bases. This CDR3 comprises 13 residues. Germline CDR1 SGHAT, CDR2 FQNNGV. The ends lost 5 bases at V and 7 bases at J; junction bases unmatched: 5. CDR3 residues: CASSAGLAVEQYF. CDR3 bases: TGTGCCAGCAGCGCCGGACTAGCGGTTGAGCAGTACTTC.

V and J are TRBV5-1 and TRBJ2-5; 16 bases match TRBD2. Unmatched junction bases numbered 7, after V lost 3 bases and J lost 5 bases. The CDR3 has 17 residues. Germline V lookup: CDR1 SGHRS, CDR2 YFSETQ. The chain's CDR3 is CASSSGTSGRAGETQYF. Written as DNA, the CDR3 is TGCGCCAGCAGCTCCGGGACTAGCGGGAGGGCCGGGGAGACCCAGTACTTC.

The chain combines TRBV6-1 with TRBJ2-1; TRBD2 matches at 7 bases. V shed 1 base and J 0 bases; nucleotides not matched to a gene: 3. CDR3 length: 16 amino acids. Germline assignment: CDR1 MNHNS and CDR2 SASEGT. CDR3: CASSEVGGSSYNEQFF. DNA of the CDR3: TGTGCCAGCAGTGAAGTGGGAGGGAGCTCCTACAATGAGCAGTTCTTC.

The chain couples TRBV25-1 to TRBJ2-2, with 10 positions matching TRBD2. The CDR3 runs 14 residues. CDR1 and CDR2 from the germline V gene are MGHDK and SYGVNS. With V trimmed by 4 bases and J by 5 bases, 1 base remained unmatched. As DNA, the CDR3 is TGTGCCAGCAGTGTTAGCGGGAGGACCGGGGAGCTGTTTTTT. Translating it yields CASSVSGRTGELFF.

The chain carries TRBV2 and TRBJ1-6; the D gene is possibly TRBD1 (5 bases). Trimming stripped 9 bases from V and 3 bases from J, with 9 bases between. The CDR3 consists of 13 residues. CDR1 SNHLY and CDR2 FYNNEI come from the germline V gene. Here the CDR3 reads CASRQNYNSPLHF. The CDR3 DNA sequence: TGTGCCAGTCGACAGAACTATAATTCACCCCTCCACTTT. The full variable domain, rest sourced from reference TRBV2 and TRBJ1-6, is EPEVTQTPSHQVTQMGQEVILRCVPISNHLYFYWYRQILGQKVEFLVSFYNNEISEKSEIFDDQFSVERPDGSNFTLKIRSTKLEDSAMYFCASRQNYNSPLHFGNGTRLTVT.

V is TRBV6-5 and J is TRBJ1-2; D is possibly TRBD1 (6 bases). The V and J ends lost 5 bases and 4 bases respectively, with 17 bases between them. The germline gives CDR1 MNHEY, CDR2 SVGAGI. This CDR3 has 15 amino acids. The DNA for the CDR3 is TGTGCCAGCAGTCACAGGGCGCCCCTATTCTATGGCTACACCTTC. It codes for CASSHRAPLFYGYTF.

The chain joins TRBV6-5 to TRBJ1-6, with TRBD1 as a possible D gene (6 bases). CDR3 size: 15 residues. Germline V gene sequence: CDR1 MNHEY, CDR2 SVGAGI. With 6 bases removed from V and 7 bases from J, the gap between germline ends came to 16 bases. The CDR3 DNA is TGTGCCAGCAGCAGGGGAGGGTTGTCGAATTCACCCCTCCACTTT. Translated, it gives CASSRGGLSNSPLHF.

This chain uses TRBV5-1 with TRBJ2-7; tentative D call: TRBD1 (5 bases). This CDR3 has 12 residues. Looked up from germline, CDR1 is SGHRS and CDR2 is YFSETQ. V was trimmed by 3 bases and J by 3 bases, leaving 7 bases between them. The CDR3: CASSSTDYEQYF. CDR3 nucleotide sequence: TGCGCCAGCAGCTCGACAGACTACGAGCAGTACTTC.

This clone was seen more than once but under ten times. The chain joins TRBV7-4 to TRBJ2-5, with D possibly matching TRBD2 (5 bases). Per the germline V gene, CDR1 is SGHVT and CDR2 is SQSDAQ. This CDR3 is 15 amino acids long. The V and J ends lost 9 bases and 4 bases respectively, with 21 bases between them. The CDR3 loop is CARCASQEGVETQYF. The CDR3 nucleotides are TGTGCCAGATGCGCCTCGCAAGAGGGAGTAGAGACCCAGTACTTC.

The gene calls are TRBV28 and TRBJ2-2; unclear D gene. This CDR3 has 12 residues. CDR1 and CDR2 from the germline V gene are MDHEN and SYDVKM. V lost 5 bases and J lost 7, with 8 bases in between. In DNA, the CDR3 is TGTGCCAGCAGTCTCCGGTACGGGGAGCTGTTTTTT. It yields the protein CASSLRYGELFF.

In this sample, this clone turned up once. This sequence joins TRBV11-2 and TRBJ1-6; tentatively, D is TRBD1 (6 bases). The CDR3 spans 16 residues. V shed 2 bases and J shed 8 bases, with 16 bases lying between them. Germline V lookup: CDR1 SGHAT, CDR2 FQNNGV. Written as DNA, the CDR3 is TGTGCCAGCAGCTTACGCCCTGGCAGGGGCGATTCACCCCTCCACTTT. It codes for CASSLRPGRGDSPLHF. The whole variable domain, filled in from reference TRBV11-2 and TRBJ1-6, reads EAGVAQSPRYKIIEKRQSVAFWCNPISGHATLYWYQQILGQGPKLLIQFQNNGVVDDSQLPKDRFSAERLKGVDSTLKIQPAKLEDSAVYLCASSLRPGRGDSPLHFGNGTRLTVT.

CDR3 region: CASSIERLGTDTQYF. The CDR3 coding sequence is TGTGCCAGTAGTATCGAGCGCCTAGGCACAGATACGCAGTATTTT. The genes are TRBV19 and TRBJ2-3; D gene ambiguous. Trimming left V 3 bases short and J 1 base short, with 11 bases between. The CDR3 has 15 amino acids. Germline CDR1 and CDR2: LNHDA and SQIVND (reference sequence). The full variable domain, in which reference TRBV19 and TRBJ2-3 provide the parts outside the CDR3, is DGGITQSPKYLFRKEGQNVTLSCEQNLNHDAMYWYRQDPGQGLRLIYYSQIVNDFQKGDIAEGYSVSREKKESFPLTVTSAQKNPTAFYLCASSIERLGTDTQYFGPGTRLTVL.

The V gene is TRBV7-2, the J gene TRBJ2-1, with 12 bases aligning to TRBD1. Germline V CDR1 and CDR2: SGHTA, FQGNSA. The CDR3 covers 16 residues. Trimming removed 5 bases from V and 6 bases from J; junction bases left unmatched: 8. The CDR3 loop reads CASSPWKGQGANEQFF. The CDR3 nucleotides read TGTGCCAGCAGCCCATGGAAGGGACAGGGGGCCAATGAGCAGTTCTTC.

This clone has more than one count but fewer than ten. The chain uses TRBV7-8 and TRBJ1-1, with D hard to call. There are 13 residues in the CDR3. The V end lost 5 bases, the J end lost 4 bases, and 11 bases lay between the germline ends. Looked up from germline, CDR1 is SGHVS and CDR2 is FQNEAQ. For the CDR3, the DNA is TGTGCCAGCAGCCCTCCGTCGGGCACTGAAGCTTTCTTT. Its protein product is CASSPPSGTEAFF.

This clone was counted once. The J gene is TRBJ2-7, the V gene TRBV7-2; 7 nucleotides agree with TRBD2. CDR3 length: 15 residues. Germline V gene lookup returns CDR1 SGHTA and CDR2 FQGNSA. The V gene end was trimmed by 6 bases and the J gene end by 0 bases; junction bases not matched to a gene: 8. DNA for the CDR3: TGTGCCAGCAGGTCTAGCGGAGTGAGCTCCTACGAGCAGTACTTC. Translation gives CASRSSGVSSYEQYF.